The next 25 T cell receptor beta chains were all read from a single sample in a study of T-cell memory formation after mild COVID-19. In TCRdb, the 5' RACE reads were re-called with MiXCR into one record per CDR3 protein. The sample consists of about 150,000 distinct CDR3 sequences, around a third of them appearing once. The sequenced material came from PBMCs or a T cell subset sorted from them (not recorded which). These receptors originate from an adult woman who had mild COVID-19 (a few samples of this study predate the infection). Cell type and time point are not known.

This clonotype was counted between two and nine times. The chain combines TRBV12-3 or TRBV12-4 with TRBJ2-1, with 7 bases that match TRBD1. The CDR3 is 14 residues long. After removal of 6 bases from V and 4 bases from J, the junction contained 6 bases not matched to a gene. The CDR3 DNA reads as TGTGCCAGCAGCCCCGGGACAGTGTACAATGAGCAGTTCTTC. It is translated as CASSPGTVYNEQFF.

The V and J genes are TRBV12-3 or TRBV12-4 and TRBJ1-1; D gene uncertain. The CDR3 is 13 residues long. V was cut by 3 bases and J by 0 bases, with 5 bases left in between. CDR3 in DNA: TGTGCCAGCAGTTTCCGGATGAACACTGAAGCTTTCTTT. Its translation: CASSFRMNTEAFF.

In its sample, this clonotype was seen a few times. The chain carries TRBV5-1 and TRBJ2-7; D remains unclear. V was cut by 0 bases and J by 3 bases, with 7 bases left in between. The CDR3 covers 13 residues. Germline V gene sequence: CDR1 SGHRS, CDR2 YFSETQ. Here the CDR3 reads CASSLALSYEQYF. As DNA, the CDR3 is TGCGCCAGCAGCTTGGCCCTTAGCTACGAGCAGTACTTC.

V is TRBV7-8 and J is TRBJ2-7; TRBD1 is a possible D gene (7 bases). Germline V gene lookup returns CDR1 SGHVS and CDR2 FQNEAQ. The CDR3 length is 18 residues. Between the trimmed V and J ends, which lost 1 base and 3 bases, there was a span of 22 bases. CDR3 sequence: CASSLGGRDRHSLYEQYF. The DNA for the CDR3 is TGTGCCAGCAGCTTAGGGGGGCGGGACAGACACTCTCTCTACGAGCAGTACTTC. Based on the CDR3 plus reference TRBV7-8 and TRBJ2-7, the full variable domain is GAGVSQSPRYKVAKRGQDVALRCDPISGHVSLFWYQQALGQGPEFLTYFQNEAQLDKSGLPSDRFFAERPEGSVSTLKIQRTQQEDSAVYLCASSLGGRDRHSLYEQYFGPGTRLTVT.

The V call is TRBV6-5, the J call TRBJ2-3; D perhaps matches TRBD1 (6 bases). Germline loops: CDR1 MNHEY, CDR2 SVGAGI. CDR3 length equals 15 residues. V was pared by 2 bases and J by 1 base, with 10 bases between. Here the CDR3 reads CASSYGQFRTDTQYF. The CDR3 coding sequence is TGTGCCAGCAGTTACGGACAGTTTCGCACAGATACGCAGTATTTT.

V usage is TRBV4-2 and J usage is TRBJ2-7, with a weak D call TRBD2 (6 bases). The V gene's germline CDR1 is LGHNA and CDR2 YNFKEQ. The length of the CDR3 is 13 residues. Trimming stripped 1 base from V and 6 bases from J, with 10 bases between. The CDR3 sequence is CASSQAGAGEQYF. The CDR3 nucleotides are TGTGCCAGCAGCCAAGCCGGAGCGGGCGAGCAGTACTTC.

This clonotype was detected a few times. This chain joins TRBV4-1 and TRBJ2-3, with 7 bases matching TRBD2. Trimming at V came to 1 base and at J to 7 bases, leaving 11 bases not matched to a gene. The CDR3 sequence is 16 residues long. CDR1 MGHRA and CDR2 YSYEKL come from the germline V gene. In DNA, the CDR3 is TGCGCCAGCAGCCAAGCCGATACGGGGGGACCGAATACGCAGTATTTT. It is translated as CASSQADTGGPNTQYF.

The genes are TRBV2 and TRBJ2-1; 8 bases line up with TRBD2. The germline V gene encodes CDR1 SNHLY and CDR2 FYNNEI. V lost 0 bases to trimming and J lost 3 bases; unmatched junction nucleotides: 4. The length of the CDR3 is 16 residues. The CDR3 bases are TGTGCCAGCAGTGAAGCTGGGACTAGGAGCTACAATGAGCAGTTCTTC. The encoded protein is CASSEAGTRSYNEQFF.

This chain uses TRBV18 with TRBJ1-1; maybe TRBD1 (5 bases). The V end was cut by 3 bases, the J end by 1 base, with 12 bases between. CDR3 length: 15 residues. CDR1 and CDR2 (germline): KGHSH, LQKENI. This CDR3 is CASSPSDSPNTEAFF. The CDR3 nucleotides are TGTGCCAGCTCACCCTCCGACAGCCCGAACACTGAAGCTTTCTTT.

V usage is TRBV20-1 and J usage is TRBJ1-1, with unresolved D. The V end was cut by 0 bases, the J end by 4 bases, with 12 bases between. This CDR3 is built from 14 residues. Germline V gene lookup returns CDR1 DFQATT and CDR2 SNEGSKA (reference sequence). The CDR3 DNA sequence: TGCAGTGCTAGAGAAACCAGGACGAGCACTGAAGCTTTCTTT. It is translated as CSARETRTSTEAFF.

The J gene is TRBJ2-7, the V gene TRBV5-1, with 11 bases fitting TRBD1. CDR3 length equals 14 residues. With 7 bases clipped from V and 5 bases from J, the junction kept 8 bases outside the gene matches. Germline CDR1 reads SGHRS; CDR2 reads YFSETQ. Here the CDR3 reads CASSWTGGINEQYF. For the CDR3, the DNA is TGCGCCAGCTCCTGGACAGGGGGCATCAACGAGCAGTACTTC.

Only a few counts were recorded for this clonotype. This sequence joins TRBV30 and TRBJ1-1; maybe TRBD1 (6 bases). V lost 4 bases, J lost 10 bases, and 19 bases lay in between. CDR1 GTSNPN and CDR2 SVGIG come from the germline V gene (reference sequence). The CDR3 has 13 residues. The CDR3 nucleotides are TGTGCCTGGACTCCCGGGACGGGGGCTGGAGCTTTCTTT. Its translation: CAWTPGTGAGAFF.

The chain employs TRBV11-2 and TRBJ2-5; no clear D. The CDR3 loop spans 15 amino acids. CDR1 and CDR2 from the germline V gene are SGHAT and FQNNGV. Trimming stripped 5 bases from V and 5 bases from J, with 18 bases between. Here the CDR3 reads CASSKDLPRPETQYF. The DNA for the CDR3 is TGTGCCAGCAGCAAAGACCTACCGCGACCGGAGACCCAGTACTTC.

This chain connects TRBV7-9 to TRBJ2-1; D not certain. Per germline, CDR1 SEHNR and CDR2 FQNEAQ (reference sequence). The CDR3 sequence is 11 residues long. V was pared by 3 bases and J by 9 bases, with 6 bases between. In DNA form, the CDR3 reads TGTGCCAGCAGCTTGCAGGCTGAGCAGTTCTTC. Encoded protein: CASSLQAEQFF.

This clonotype was counted a few times. The V and J genes are TRBV7-2 and TRBJ2-1; 9 bases fit TRBD2. V dropped 5 bases and J dropped 7; count of bases not matched to a gene: 9. Germline CDR1 reads SGHTA; CDR2 reads FQGNSA. The CDR3 covers 15 residues. DNA of the CDR3: TGTGCCAGCAGCCCATGGACTAGCGAACATAATGAGCAGTTCTTC. Its protein is CASSPWTSEHNEQFF.

The chain joins TRBV27 to TRBJ2-2; 10 bases line up with TRBD2. The length of the CDR3 is 15 residues. J was trimmed by 7 bases and V by 6 bases; bases with no gene match: 8. Germline CDR1 MNHEY, CDR2 SMNVEV (reference sequence). CDR3 amino acids: CASSPQAGGNGELFF. The CDR3 bases are TGTGCCAGCAGCCCCCAAGCGGGGGGGAACGGGGAGCTGTTTTTT.

The table lists this clonotype with a few counts. J is TRBJ2-1 and V is TRBV4-2, with D unresolved. V lost 4 bases, J lost 5 bases, and 9 bases lay in between. This CDR3 spans 13 amino acids. Germline CDR1 LGHNA, CDR2 YNFKEQ. CDR3 coding DNA: TGTGCCAGCAGCCTCACTCCCAACAATGAGCAGTTCTTC. Translated: CASSLTPNNEQFF.

The chain combines TRBV5-1 with TRBJ2-3, with unresolved D. Trimming shortened V by 0 bases and J by 2 bases, and 7 bases separated the two germline ends. Germline loops: CDR1 SGHRS, CDR2 YFSETQ. This CDR3 is 14 amino acids long. CDR3 in DNA: TGCGCCAGCAGCTTGGACGGCTACACAGATACGCAGTATTTT. This translates into CASSLDGYTDTQYF.

This clonotype has just a few counts. V is TRBV4-1 and J is TRBJ2-5; TRBD2 aligns across 13 bases. The CDR3 runs 15 residues. After removal of 4 bases from V and 2 bases from J, the junction contained 1 base not matched to a gene. Germline assignment: CDR1 MGHRA and CDR2 YSYEKL. The CDR3 loop is CASSPGLAGQETQYF. CDR3 bases: TGCGCCAGCAGCCCGGGACTAGCGGGGCAAGAGACCCAGTACTTC.

This clonotype was counted between two and nine times. The gene calls are TRBV7-9 and TRBJ1-1; 9 bases align to TRBD1. Trimming removed 5 bases from V and 4 bases from J; junction bases left unmatched: 5. The CDR3 consists of 14 residues. Germline values: CDR1 SEHNR, CDR2 FQNEAQ (reference sequence). This CDR3 reads CASSVQGASTEAFF. The CDR3 DNA reads as TGTGCCAGCAGCGTACAGGGGGCGAGCACTGAAGCTTTCTTT.

The V and J genes are TRBV23-1 and TRBJ1-5; TRBD1 might be the D (6 bases). TRBV23-1 carries the ORF label, with uncertain function. V lost 4 bases, J lost 1 base, and 17 bases lay in between. This CDR3 region has 17 residues. The CDR3 bases are TGCGCCAGCAGTCGAGTACATCCAGGGGCCAGCAATCAGCCCCAGCATTTT. Its translation: CASSRVHPGASNQPQHF.

J is TRBJ2-3 and V is TRBV7-3; 10 nucleotides align to TRBD2. Germline loops: CDR1 SGHTA, CDR2 FQGTGA. The CDR3 has 19 residues. V trimming: 1 base; J trimming: 1 base; junction bases outside the gene matches: 11. The CDR3 loop is CASSLMGSSGSIGTDTQYF. The CDR3 DNA follows: TGTGCCAGCAGCTTAATGGGGTCTAGCGGGAGCATAGGCACAGATACGCAGTATTTT.

This clonotype was recorded a few times. The CDR3 is CASSLGITGYTF. Written as DNA, the CDR3 is TGTGCCAGTAGTTTAGGAATAACTGGCTACACCTTC. V and J are TRBV19 and TRBJ1-2, with no clear D. Germline CDR1 and CDR2: LNHDA and SQIVND (reference sequence). This CDR3 is built from 12 residues. Trimming stripped 5 bases from V and 7 bases from J, with 11 bases between. Together with reference TRBV19 and TRBJ1-2, the CDR3 gives the full variable domain: DGGITQSPKYLFRKEGQNVTLSCEQNLNHDAMYWYRQDPGQGLRLIYYSQIVNDFQKGDIAEGYSVSREKKESFPLTVTSAQKNPTAFYLCASSLGITGYTFGSGTRLTVV.

This clonotype was detected only a few times. The genes are TRBV9 and TRBJ2-1; weak D call: TRBD1 (5 bases). V lost 1 base to trimming and J lost 8 bases, with 10 bases between them. CDR1 and CDR2 (germline): SGDLS, YYNGEE. The CDR3 length is 13 residues. The DNA for the CDR3 is TGTGCCAGCAGCGTACAGGGTCCCGATGAGCAGTTCTTC. Translated, it gives CASSVQGPDEQFF.

Only one count was recorded for this clonotype. The rearrangement uses TRBV7-8 and TRBJ2-5; tentatively, D is TRBD1 (6 bases). Per the germline V gene, CDR1 is SGHVS and CDR2 is FQNEAQ. The CDR3 loop spans 14 amino acids. Trimming pared 5 bases from V and 1 base from J, leaving 11 bases between. The CDR3 loop reads CASSPRGAQETQYF. The CDR3 coding sequence is TGTGCCAGCAGCCCCAGGGGAGCCCAAGAGACCCAGTACTTC. Full variable domain (outside the CDR3, taken from reference TRBV7-8 and TRBJ2-5): GAGVSQSPRYKVAKRGQDVALRCDPISGHVSLFWYQQALGQGPEFLTYFQNEAQLDKSGLPSDRFFAERPEGSVSTLKIQRTQQEDSAVYLCASSPRGAQETQYFGPGTRLLVL.